These T cell receptor beta chains were read from a single sample in a study of blood T cell repertoires in COVID-19. Profiled with immunoSEQ multiplex PCR; TCRdb holds only in-frame clones, not every one. Of around 300,000 clones listed, about nine tenths were seen once; the top ten hold roughly 0.92%. The sequencing input was peripheral blood. Source of these receptors: a woman aged 40 to 50 who had recovered from COVID-19. CDR3s include the opening cysteine and the closing phenylalanine or tryptophan. D genes are given only for firm matches. Only part of the rows carry a size: once, few, many, or a class if the clone is expanded.

>NA|NA|TRBJ2-5|TRBV7-8
TGTGCCAGCAGCTTCCCCCCCGGGAGCGGGGAGACCCAGTACTTC
CASSFPPGSGETQYF
>NA|TRBD1|TRBJ2-5|TRBV4-1
TGCGCCAGCAGTCGACAGGGGAAAGAGACCCAGTACTTC
CASSRQGKETQYF
>NA|NA|TRBJ1-1|TRBV4-1
TGCGCCAGCAGCCCGGGAGTAGGTATCCCCAGCACTGAAGCTTTCTTT
CASSPGVGIPSTEAFF
>NA|NA|TRBJ2-7|TRBV21-1
TGTGCCAGCAGTTCCCGGGACAGGAATTTCGTAGGGACTAGCGCAGACGAGCAGTACTTC
CASSSRDRNFVGTSADEQYF
>NA|TRBD1|TRBJ2-1|TRBV5-1
TGCGCCAGCAGCTTGACCGGGACAGAGTTTTACAATGAGCAGTTCTTC
CASSLTGTEFYNEQFF
>once|NA|TRBJ1-3|TRBV12-2
TGTGCAAGTCGCTTAGCGGCGGGGGGGGTCGGAAACACCATATATTTT
CASRLAAGGVGNTIYF
>NA|NA|TRBJ2-7|TRBV18
TGTGCCAGCTCACCATCGGCAGGGCAACCCTACGAGCAGTACTTC
CASSPSAGQPYEQYF
>once|TRBD2|TRBJ2-1|TRBV4-2
TGTGCCAGCAGCCAAGATAGCGGGAGCTCCTACAATGAGCAGTTCTTC
CASSQDSGSSYNEQFF
>NA|NA|TRBJ2-2|TRBV28
TGTGCCAGCAGTTTACGGGGAGGGGAGCTGTTTTTT
CASSLRGGELFF
>NA|NA|TRBJ1-2|TRBV27
TGTGCCAGCAGTTTACCCCCCCAGGGAAAGACTAACTATGGCTACACCTTC
CASSLPPQGKTNYGYTF
>NA|NA|TRBJ2-3|TRBV19
TGTGCCAGTAGTAATACGGCCGGGGAGCGCACAGATACGCAGTATTTT
CASSNTAGERTDTQYF
>NA|TRBD2|TRBJ2-3|TRBV10-3
TGTGCCATCAGCCTTGGGACTAGCGGGAGCGATACGCAGTATTTT
CAISLGTSGSDTQYF
>NA|TRBD1|TRBJ1-5|TRBV10-3
TGTGCCACTCGGGACAGGGGAGGCAATCAGCCCCAGCATTTT
CATRDRGGNQPQHF
>NA|NA|TRBJ1-1|TRBV19
TGTGCCAGTACCCGGGGGGACACTGAAGCTTTCTTT
CASTRGDTEAFF
>NA|NA|TRBJ1-2|TRBV10-2
TGCGCCAGCAGCGGGGGAGGGTATGGCTACACCTTC
CASSGGGYGYTF
>NA|NA|TRBJ2-7|TRBV5-4
TGTGCCAGCAGCTTGTGGCAGGAATCCTACGAGCAGTACTTC
CASSLWQESYEQYF
>NA|TRBD1|TRBJ1-4|TRBV2
TGTGCCAGCAGCGGGGGGACAGGGGATGAAAAACTGTTTTTT
CASSGGTGDEKLFF
>once|TRBD2|TRBJ2-7|TRBV11-3
TGTGCCAGCAGCTTAGCACTAGCGAGTAGCTCCTACGAGCAGTACTTC
CASSLALASSSYEQYF
>NA|TRBD1|TRBJ2-1|TRBV18
TGTGCCAGCTCACTCCGGGACAGGCAGAATGAGCAGTTCTTC
CASSLRDRQNEQFF
>NA|TRBD1|TRBJ1-5|TRBV6-5
TGTGTCTGTACGGGGACAGCGGTGGGGAATCAGCCCCAGCATTTT
CVCTGTAVGNQPQHF
>NA|NA|TRBJ2-7|TRBV28
TGTGCCAGCAGTTTTGAGGGGGCGGGATACGAGCAGTACTTC
CASSFEGAGYEQYF
>NA|NA|TRBJ1-4|TRBV2
TGTGCCAGCAGGAGAGACAGTCTATCTAATGAAAAACTGTTTTTT
CASRRDSLSNEKLFF
>NA|NA|TRBJ2-5|TRBV21-1
TGTGCCAGCACCCCCCGAGAGACCCAGTACTTC
CASTPRETQYF
>NA|TRBD1|TRBJ1-1|TRBV5-1
TGCGCCAGCAGCTTGATAGCAGGGACAGGGGGCCGCGTAGATGAAGCTTTCTTT
CASSLIAGTGGRVDEAFF
>NA|TRBD1|TRBJ2-1|TRBV5-6
TGTGCCAGCAGCTGGCTTGCGGGACAGGGGGCAAGTGAGCAGTTCTTC
CASSWLAGQGASEQFF
>NA|NA|TRBJ1-1|TRBV27
TGTGCCAGCAGTTTAGGGACACCCACTGAAGCTTTCTTT
CASSLGTPTEAFF
>NA|TRBD2|TRBJ2-1|TRBV10-3
TGTGCCATCAGTGAGTACTCAGAGAGGACTAGTGAGCAGTTCTTC
CAISEYSERTSEQFF
>once|NA|TRBJ2-5|TRBV28
TGTGCCAGCAGTTTCCGGCAGTGGGCCAGCCAAGAGACCCAGTACTTC
CASSFRQWASQETQYF
>NA|NA|TRBJ2-5|TRBV28
TGTGCCAGCAGTTTGCCCAGGGCGCTTGAGACCCAGTACTTC
CASSLPRALETQYF
>NA|NA|TRBJ2-3|TRBV6-6
TGTGCCAGCAGTCACCTCCGACAAGTGGAAGGCACAGATACGCAGTATTTT
CASSHLRQVEGTDTQYF
>NA|NA|TRBJ2-1|TRBV5-1
TGCGCCAGCAGCTTGGCCACATACAATGAGCAGTTCTTC
CASSLATYNEQFF
>NA|TRBD1|TRBJ1-1|TRBV12-3/TRBV12-4
TGTGCCAGCAGTTTTGGGACAGCCGCTGGCGCTTTCTTT
CASSFGTAAGAFF